This record concerns one T cell receptor beta chain sequence. In the source study's methods: Estimation of nucleated cell counts was performed using reference gene primer amplification. This table comes from immunoSEQ multiplex PCR, and its TCRdb copy is limited to in-frame clones, with some not included. From that table come the V and J calls and clone size; the DNA was used to work out D and trimming. Found here are roughly 230,000 clones, just under 85% of them singletons; the top ten hold under 4.5%. The CDR3 has 14 amino acids. The ends were cut back, 6 bases at V and 2 bases at J, with 12 bases in the middle. Germline V gene data show CDR1 as SNHLY and CDR2 as FYNNEI. This sample was included in a study of blood T cell repertoires in COVID-19. Study information: Samples taken during acute and convalescent COVID-19 were collected in the United States, Italy and Spain. PBMCs, B-cell-depleted T cells, or T cells were the source of the cDNA or gDNA that made up the material.

The TCR sequence derives from a man aged 50 to 59 with acute or convalescent COVID-19. The V and J genes are TRBV2 and TRBJ2-3; tentative D call: TRBD2 (5 bases). The specimen was peripheral blood. The CDR3 nucleotides are TGTGCCAGCAGGGCCGGGATTATCACAGATACGCAGTATTTT. It is translated as CASRAGIITDTQYF. The whole variable domain, remainder taken from reference TRBV2 and TRBJ2-3, is EPEVTQTPSHQVTQMGQEVILRCVPISNHLYFYWYRQILGQKVEFLVSFYNNEISEKSEIFDDQFSVERPDGSNFTLKIRSTKLEDSAMYFCASRAGIITDTQYFGPGTRLTVL.